This TCR beta chain derives from a study of T cell responses to AZD1222 COVID-19 vaccine. Study at large: Pooled in the analysis were second doses at about 4 or about 12 weeks.

This clone was counted a single time. Its specificity is unknown. Study-level findings and limits: Spike-specific TCR breadth and depth both grew after two AZD1222 doses. The peak T cell response came first, and repertoires were sampled only after it. Donors were mostly white British, more females; clonal diversity possibly underestimated.

TCRdb's copy holds only in-frame clones and misses some; the assay was immunoSEQ multiplex PCR. Of 95,000 to 150,000 clones in the sample, approximately 88% were seen once. The specimen comprised peripheral blood, sampled on day 0 of AZD1222 vaccination. The clonotype was recovered from an adult in good health.

Written as DNA, the CDR3 is TGTGCCAGCAGCTCTCCCTTGGCAGGAGAAAGGAATTCACCCCTCCACTTT. Its translation: CASSSPLAGERNSPLHF. The V and J genes are TRBV5-4 and TRBJ1-6; D gene unclear. With 3 bases removed from V and 7 bases from J, the gap between germline ends came to 20 bases. Germline V gene data show CDR1 as SGHNT and CDR2 as YYREEE (reference sequence). This CDR3 has 17 amino acids.